This T cell receptor (beta chain) is drawn from a study of CXCR3-negative and CXCR3-positive naive CD8 T cells. Regarding this clonotype: The antigen remains undetermined.

Study-wide points: Against CXCR3-negative naive cells, CXCR3-positive naive cells showed more hydrophobic TRB CDR3s.

Via 5' RACE with UMI labels, TRB cDNA libraries were prepared. TCRdb re-called the 5' RACE reads and shows each CDR3 protein once, DNA omitted. In all, the sample yields under 150,000 distinct CDR3 sequences. Germline V lookup: CDR1 MNHEY, CDR2 SMNVEV (reference sequence). This CDR3 has 16 amino acids. Sequences were obtained from naive CXCR3+ CD8+ T cells from blood. The subset here: CD45RO-CCR7+CD27+CD95- naive CD8+ T cells expressing CXCR3 (TNR3+). This clonotype originated in a human donor in good health. Some clones in this sample may be carry-over from other donors' samples. V and J are TRBV27 and TRBJ2-3; the TCRdb D gene call, TRBD2, has no DNA to confirm it. This chain's CDR3 is CASSRTSGGFTDTQYF.